A single sample is the source of the 4 T cell receptor beta chains below, sequenced in a study of shared clonotypes between healthy human individuals. Repertoires were generated with immunoSEQ multiplex PCR, while TCRdb's copy carries only in-frame clones and drops some. Among 2,100,000 or so clones listed, 95% were seen once. The sequencing sample was made of naive CD4+ T cells sorted from blood. Subset of the sample: CD45RA+ positively selected. These receptors were collected from a man aged 18 to 30 in good health.

The V and J genes are TRBV6-5 and TRBJ1-1, with a tentative D call TRBD1 (6 bases). V lost 6 bases and J lost 0, with 14 bases in between. The CDR3 has 15 residues. Per germline, CDR1 MNHEY and CDR2 SVGAGI. This CDR3 reads CASSRGTPMNTEAFF. The CDR3 bases are TGTGCCAGCAGCCGGGGGACACCGATGAACACTGAAGCTTTCTTT.

The chain employs TRBV2 and TRBJ2-2, with D unresolved. Per the germline V gene, CDR1 is SNHLY and CDR2 is FYNNEI. The germline V and J ends were trimmed by 2 bases and 0 bases, with 10 bases remaining between them. This CDR3 contains 16 residues. CDR3 DNA: TGTGCCAGCAGTGAACGAGCAGTGGCGAACACCGGGGAGCTGTTTTTT. Translation: CASSERAVANTGELFF.

The V call is TRBV18, the J call TRBJ1-3; D not certain. This CDR3 is 14 amino acids long. Trimming shortened V by 4 bases and J by 3 bases, and 10 bases separated the two germline ends. The V gene's germline CDR1 is KGHSH and CDR2 LQKENI. The CDR3 reads CASSQGRLGNTIYF. As DNA, the CDR3 is TGTGCCAGCTCACAAGGGCGGCTTGGAAACACCATATATTTT. The variable domain in full, completed from reference TRBV18 and TRBJ1-3, reads NAGVMQNPRHLVRRRGQEARLRCSPMKGHSHVYWYRQLPEEGLKFMVYLQKENIIDESGMPKERFSAEFPKEGPSILRIQQVVRGDSAAYFCASSQGRLGNTIYFGEGSWLTVV.

The J gene is TRBJ1-2, the V gene TRBV7-9, with 7 bases identical to TRBD1. Germline V gives CDR1 SEHNR, CDR2 FQNEAQ (reference sequence). With 5 bases clipped from V and 3 bases from J, the junction kept 6 bases outside the gene matches. The CDR3 totals 14 residues. The CDR3 nucleotides read TGTGCCAGCAGCGTACAGGGGTTAGACTATGGCTACACCTTC. This translates into CASSVQGLDYGYTF.